Below are 29 T cell receptor beta chains sequenced from a single sample in a study of control samples from healthy donors and cancer patients. Method: immunoSEQ multiplex PCR; TCRdb's copy keeps in-frame clones and lacks some. Of tens of thousands of clones in the sample, 88% were seen once. Sequenced input: blood. The receptors stem from a man aged 45-60 years in good health.

The chain recombines TRBV5-8 with TRBJ2-6; D is unresolved. The V and J ends lost 0 bases and 0 bases respectively, with 4 bases between them. Germline CDR1 and CDR2: SGHTS and YDEGEE. The CDR3 extends over 15 amino acids. Here the CDR3 DNA reads TGTGCCAGCAGCTTGGACAGCTCTGGGGCCAACGTCCTGACTTTC. Translated, it gives CASSLDSSGANVLTF.

V gene TRBV19 combines with J gene TRBJ1-1; a weak D match, TRBD1 (6 bases). Germline CDR1 and CDR2: LNHDA and SQIVND (reference sequence). Trimming removed 5 bases at V and 4 bases at J, with 14 bases between. The CDR3 loop spans 14 amino acids. CDR3 region: CASSYRGLGTEAFF. For the CDR3, the DNA is TGTGCCAGTAGTTATAGGGGGTTGGGCACTGAAGCTTTCTTT. The whole variable domain, filled in from reference TRBV19 and TRBJ1-1, reads DGGITQSPKYLFRKEGQNVTLSCEQNLNHDAMYWYRQDPGQGLRLIYYSQIVNDFQKGDIAEGYSVSREKKESFPLTVTSAQKNPTAFYLCASSYRGLGTEAFFGQGTRLTVV.

V usage is TRBV3-1 (or the pseudogene TRBV3-2) and J usage is TRBJ2-1, with D tentatively TRBD2 (6 bases). This CDR3 contains 16 residues. V was clipped by 2 bases and J by 4 bases, with 15 bases between them. Germline V gene data show CDR1 as LGHDT and CDR2 as YNNKEL (reference sequence). The CDR3 sequence: CASSQIRGINYNEQFF. The CDR3 coding sequence is TGTGCCAGCAGCCAAATCCGGGGGATCAATTACAATGAGCAGTTCTTC.

Only one count was recorded for this clone. The V gene is TRBV28, the J gene TRBJ2-7; possible D gene TRBD1, 5 bases. The germline V gene has CDR1 MDHEN and CDR2 SYDVKM. The CDR3 has 12 amino acids. Trimming shortened V by 8 bases and J by 4 bases, and 12 bases separated the two germline ends. In nucleotides, the CDR3 is TGTGCCAGCGGAACATACAGGTACGAGCAGTACTTC. Amino acids: CASGTYRYEQYF.

The rearrangement joins TRBV29-1 to TRBJ1-1, with D possibly matching TRBD1 (5 bases). This CDR3 is built from 12 residues. Trimming removed 4 bases at V and 7 bases at J, with 13 bases between. Germline V gene sequence: CDR1 SQVTM, CDR2 ANQGSEA. CDR3 residues: CSVGGGVHEAFF. The CDR3, as DNA: TGCAGCGTTGGCGGGGGAGTTCATGAAGCTTTCTTT.

The DNA of the CDR3 is TGTGCCATCAGTGAGTATCCTTTCCCCTCCAATGAGCAGTTCTTC. Translation: CAISEYPFPSNEQFF. V and J are TRBV10-3 and TRBJ2-1; no reliable D call. Germline-derived CDR1 and CDR2 are ENHRY and SYGVKD. This CDR3 comprises 15 residues. V was pared by 1 base and J by 6 bases, with 13 bases between.

This chain joins TRBV13 and TRBJ2-3, with unresolved D. CDR3 length: 15 amino acids. The V end lost 1 base, the J end lost 0 bases, and 8 bases lay between the germline ends. The V gene's germline CDR1 is PRHDT and CDR2 FYEKMQ (reference sequence). CDR3 DNA: TGTGCCAGCAGCTTAGACTCCTGGAGCACAGATACGCAGTATTTT. As protein: CASSLDSWSTDTQYF.

The chain is built from TRBV9 and TRBJ2-1, with TRBD2 matching 14 bases. The CDR3 is 15 amino acids. Germline CDR1 SGDLS, CDR2 YYNGEE. After removal of 4 bases from V and 7 bases from J, the junction contained 4 bases not matched to a gene. CDR3 nucleotide sequence: TGTGCCAGCAGCCAGGGACTAGCGGGAGCTAATGAGCAGTTCTTC. It is translated as CASSQGLAGANEQFF.

V and J are TRBV10-2 and TRBJ1-3; no clear D. Per the germline V gene, CDR1 is WSHSY and CDR2 is SAAADI. Trimming shortened V by 4 bases and J by 4 bases, and 8 bases separated the two germline ends. The CDR3 spans 13 residues. Here the CDR3 DNA reads TGCGCCAGCAGTGTCGGAGGGGGAAACACCATATATTTT. Protein: CASSVGGGNTIYF.

This clone showed up just a few times. This rearrangement joins TRBV14 to TRBJ1-1; TRBD1 might be the D (5 bases). Germline V gives CDR1 SGHDN, CDR2 FVKESK. Trimming stripped 1 base from V and 4 bases from J, with 16 bases between. CDR3 length equals 16 residues. CDR3 DNA sequence: TGTGCCAGCAGCCAAGTAGCCTGGGGCAAGGGCACTGAAGCTTTCTTT. Its protein is CASSQVAWGKGTEAFF.

The rearrangement uses TRBV10-3 and TRBJ1-1; no firm D call. Germline CDR1 reads ENHRY; CDR2 reads SYGVKD. The V end lost 0 bases, the J end lost 0 bases, and 5 bases lay between the germline ends. The CDR3 runs 14 residues. In DNA form, the CDR3 reads TGTGCCATCAGTGAGTCTCAGATGAACACTGAAGCTTTCTTT. Residues: CAISESQMNTEAFF.

This clone appeared a few times. The chain uses TRBV28 and TRBJ2-5; 9 bases are shared with TRBD2. Germline assignment: CDR1 MDHEN and CDR2 SYDVKM. This CDR3 region has 16 residues. With 2 bases clipped from V and 5 bases from J, the junction kept 9 bases outside the gene matches. The CDR3 region is CASSLEGAGGPETQYF. CDR3 DNA: TGTGCCAGCAGTTTAGAAGGGGCGGGAGGGCCGGAGACCCAGTACTTC.

This clone was observed a handful of times. The identical CDR3 is also encoded by other nucleotide sequences in the sample. The chain employs TRBV9 and TRBJ1-5, with no clear D. V was shortened by 10 bases and J by 6 bases, with 11 bases between the two germline ends. The germline V gene encodes CDR1 SGDLS and CDR2 YYNGEE. The CDR3 length is 11 residues. Here the CDR3 reads CAGVGFQPQHF. CDR3 DNA: TGTGCCGGGGTGGGTTTTCAGCCCCAGCATTTT. The entire variable domain, with the rest obtained from reference TRBV9 and TRBJ1-5, is as follows: DSGVTQTPKHLITATGQRVTLRCSPRSGDLSVYWYQQSLDQGLQFLIQYYNGEERAKGNILERFSAQQFPDLHSELNLSSLELGDSALYFCAGVGFQPQHFGDGTRLSIL.

The chain couples TRBV7-2 to TRBJ1-4; 11 positions match TRBD1. The junction had 4 bases not matched to a gene; V was cut back by 5 bases and J by 8 bases. Germline values: CDR1 SGHTA, CDR2 FQGNSA. CDR3 size: 14 residues. Written as DNA, the CDR3 is TGTGCCAGCAGCCTGGGACAGGGGGAAGAAAAACTGTTTTTT. This sequence encodes CASSLGQGEEKLFF.

In DNA, the CDR3 is TGTGCCAGCTCAGCTGGAAACACCATATATTTT. Its protein product is CASSAGNTIYF. This chain connects TRBV28 to TRBJ1-3; no clear D. The V and J ends lost 8 bases and 2 bases respectively, with 4 bases between them. The CDR3 is 11 amino acids. Germline lookup yields CDR1 MDHEN and CDR2 SYDVKM.

This clone appeared a few times. This chain uses TRBV29-1 with TRBJ1-3, with D uncertain. Germline V gene sequence: CDR1 SQVTM, CDR2 ANQGSEA. Trimming left V 5 bases short and J 0 bases short, with 8 bases between. The CDR3 totals 13 residues. CDR3 bases: TGCAGCGTTTACACCCCCTCTGGAAACACCATATATTTT. Its translation is CSVYTPSGNTIYF.

This clone was seen just once. The J gene is TRBJ2-5, the V gene TRBV7-6; 8 bases map to TRBD1. The CDR3 consists of 15 residues. Looked up from germline, CDR1 is SGHVS and CDR2 is FNYEAQ. The V gene end was trimmed by 2 bases and the J gene end by 0 bases; junction bases not matched to a gene: 2. The CDR3 region is CASSLRTGYQETQYF. CDR3 nucleotide sequence: TGTGCCAGCAGCTTAAGGACAGGGTACCAAGAGACCCAGTACTTC.

This clone was found a few times. The chain combines TRBV5-1 with TRBJ2-6; no definite D call. Deletions cut 4 bases from V and 1 base from J, with 6 bases between. In germline, CDR1 is SGHRS, CDR2 YFSETQ. CDR3 length: 14 amino acids. CDR3 amino acids: CASSQDSGANVLTF. CDR3 nucleotide sequence: TGCGCCAGCAGCCAGGATTCTGGGGCCAACGTCCTGACTTTC.

The V gene is TRBV6-5, the J gene TRBJ2-1, with a possible D match to TRBD2 (6 bases). Per the germline V gene, CDR1 is MNHEY and CDR2 is SVGAGI. There are 15 residues in the CDR3. With 4 bases removed from V and 6 bases from J, the gap between germline ends came to 16 bases. The CDR3 coding sequence is TGTGCCAGCAGTTCCCTCGTGAGTAGCGGCAATGAGCAGTTCTTC. Protein sequence: CASSSLVSSGNEQFF.

The V call is TRBV29-1, the J call TRBJ2-6; 12 bases are shared with TRBD2. The CDR3 totals 18 residues. Germline trimming cut 5 bases from V and 2 bases from J; bases unmatched to any gene: 10. Germline CDR1 is SQVTM and CDR2 is ANQGSEA. CDR3 loop: CSVQGLAGGSAGANVLTF. The DNA for the CDR3 is TGCAGCGTTCAAGGGCTAGCGGGAGGGTCGGCTGGGGCCAACGTCCTGACTTTC.

The V gene is TRBV28, the J gene TRBJ2-7; D remains unclear. The V gene lost 6 bases and the J gene lost 1 base, with 7 bases spanning the gap. The germline V gene encodes CDR1 MDHEN and CDR2 SYDVKM. The CDR3 spans 12 residues. The CDR3 nucleotides are TGTGCCAGCAGCCCCGGATCCTACGAGCAGTACTTC. Translating gives CASSPGSYEQYF.

The rearrangement joins TRBV11-2 to TRBJ2-1; D unresolved. The CDR3 runs to 13 residues. The V and J ends lost 10 bases and 6 bases respectively, with 16 bases between them. Looked up from germline, CDR1 is SGHAT and CDR2 is FQNNGV. The CDR3 DNA follows: TGTGCCACCACATTTGGTCTCCGCAATGAGCAGTTCTTC. Translating it yields CATTFGLRNEQFF. The variable domain in full, completed from reference TRBV11-2 and TRBJ2-1, reads EAGVAQSPRYKIIEKRQSVAFWCNPISGHATLYWYQQILGQGPKLLIQFQNNGVVDDSQLPKDRFSAERLKGVDSTLKIQPAKLEDSAVYLCATTFGLRNEQFFGPGTRLTVL.

This clone has more than one count but fewer than ten. The chain is built from TRBV13 and TRBJ1-5; tentative D call: TRBD1 (5 bases). Germline CDR1 and CDR2: PRHDT and FYEKMQ (reference sequence). This CDR3 is 14 amino acids long. The V end was cut by 3 bases, the J end by 1 base, with 7 bases between. In nucleotides, the CDR3 is TGTGCCAGCAGCTTGGGGGGAAGCAATCAGCCCCAGCATTTT. It codes for CASSLGGSNQPQHF.

The chain is built from TRBV7-9 and TRBJ2-7; 9 positions match TRBD1. The J segment lost 3 bases and the V segment lost 9 bases, leaving 6 bases of the junction unmatched. Germline V CDR1 and CDR2: SEHNR, FQNEAQ (reference sequence). This CDR3 is built from 13 residues. CDR3: CASSGGQGYEQYF. CDR3 in DNA: TGTGCCAGTTCGGGGGGACAGGGCTACGAGCAGTACTTC.

This chain joins TRBV7-9 and TRBJ1-1; no clear D. The CDR3 sequence is 14 residues long. V dropped 5 bases and J dropped 5 bases, with 15 bases sitting between them. CDR1 is SEHNR and CDR2 is FQNEAQ in the germline V gene (reference sequence). The CDR3 sequence: CASSPLGGKTEAFF. The CDR3 DNA sequence: TGTGCCAGCAGCCCCCTCGGAGGGAAAACTGAAGCTTTCTTT. The whole variable domain, filled in from reference TRBV7-9 and TRBJ1-1, reads DTGVSQNPRHKITKRGQNVTFRCDPISEHNRLYWYRQTLGQGPEFLTYFQNEAQLEKSRLLSDRFSAERPKGSFSTLEIQRTEQGDSAMYLCASSPLGGKTEAFFGQGTRLTVV.

This clone is medium-sized (0.01 to 0.1%). V usage is TRBV24-1 and J usage is TRBJ2-7, with D possibly being TRBD1 or TRBD2 (5 bases each). V was cut by 3 bases and J by 3 bases, with 20 bases left in between. CDR1 is KGHDR, CDR2 SFDVKD, per germline. The CDR3 consists of 17 residues. The CDR3 nucleotides are TGTGCCACCAGTGATACCGGGACGACTAAAGGGATCTACGAGCAGTACTTC. It specifies CATSDTGTTKGIYEQYF.

The V and J genes are TRBV19 and TRBJ2-1; a weak D match, TRBD1 (6 bases). V was trimmed by 6 bases and J by 5 bases, leaving 14 bases between them. Germline CDR1 is LNHDA and CDR2 is SQIVND (reference sequence). The CDR3 loop spans 14 amino acids. The CDR3 reads CASSGTTTNNEQFF. The CDR3 DNA reads TGTGCCAGTAGCGGGACAACGACAAACAATGAGCAGTTCTTC.

This chain links TRBV18 with TRBJ2-1, with TRBD2 identical over 8 bases. The CDR3 has 15 amino acids. The junction had 2 bases not matched to a gene; V was cut back by 0 bases and J by 4 bases. Germline lookup yields CDR1 KGHSH and CDR2 LQKENI. As DNA, the CDR3 is TGTGCCAGCTCACCACCGGGACTAGGATACAATGAGCAGTTCTTC. As protein: CASSPPGLGYNEQFF.

The chain is built from TRBV11-2 and TRBJ1-1, with TRBD1 matching over 8 bases. After removal of 3 bases from V and 4 bases from J, the junction contained 7 bases not matched to a gene. Germline CDR1 and CDR2: SGHAT and FQNNGV. CDR3 length: 15 amino acids. The CDR3 bases are TGTGCCAGCAGCTTCAAGTGGACAGGGAGCACTGAAGCTTTCTTT. Its protein is CASSFKWTGSTEAFF. Using reference TRBV11-2 and TRBJ1-1 for the parts outside the CDR3, the full variable domain is EAGVAQSPRYKIIEKRQSVAFWCNPISGHATLYWYQQILGQGPKLLIQFQNNGVVDDSQLPKDRFSAERLKGVDSTLKIQPAKLEDSAVYLCASSFKWTGSTEAFFGQGTRLTVV.